One and the same sample provided the 32 T cell receptor beta chains below, sequenced in a study of T cell repertoires in cytomegalovirus infection. These TCRs are of unknown antigen specificity. TCRdb reprocessed the reads via MiXCR and lists one record per CDR3 protein. The sample includes 100,000 to 150,000 distinct CDR3 sequences, about 32% of them seen just once. The material was CD8+ T cells from cultured PBMCs, obtained from culture after CMV antigen stimulation. These receptors originate from a human donor in good health (CMV status not recorded). Some clones in this sample may be carry-over from other donors' samples.

The rearrangement links TRBV7-9 to TRBJ1-1; no definite D call. Germline CDR1 is SEHNR and CDR2 is FQNEAQ (reference sequence). V was cut by 5 bases and J by 0 bases, with 13 bases left in between. The CDR3 loop spans 15 amino acids. The CDR3 is CASSKGLGMNTEAFF. The CDR3 nucleotides read TGTGCCAGCAGCAAGGGTTTAGGGATGAACACTGAAGCTTTCTTT.

This clonotype was found a few times. J is TRBJ2-7 and V is TRBV7-6, with 10 positions matching TRBD1. The CDR3 contains 15 residues. V was clipped by 4 bases and J by 6 bases; unmatched bases: 9. Germline values: CDR1 SGHVS, CDR2 FNYEAQ. CDR3 sequence: CASSSPGQGSLEQYF. CDR3 coding DNA: TGTGCCAGCAGCTCGCCGGGACAGGGGTCCCTCGAGCAGTACTTC.

The J gene is TRBJ2-5, the V gene TRBV2, with unresolved D. Germline CDR1 reads SNHLY; CDR2 reads FYNNEI. The CDR3 covers 19 residues. Trimming stripped 0 bases from V and 5 bases from J, with 25 bases between. The CDR3 protein is CASSEALLPNYLGEETQYF. The CDR3 DNA reads as TGTGCCAGCAGTGAAGCGCTTCTTCCTAATTACCTAGGAGAGGAGACCCAGTACTTC.

Many counts were recorded for this clonotype. The chain combines TRBV12-3 or TRBV12-4 with TRBJ1-3; D call uncertain. The CDR3 runs to 19 residues. The germline V and J ends were trimmed by 0 bases and 0 bases, with 18 bases remaining between them. The CDR3 here is CASSLAKVGPEYSGNTIYF. As DNA, the CDR3 is TGTGCCAGCAGTTTAGCCAAAGTCGGTCCGGAGTACTCTGGAAACACCATATATTTT.

This clonotype appeared many times. This rearrangement joins TRBV7-6 to TRBJ2-1; possibly TRBD2 for D (5 bases). The CDR3 extends over 13 amino acids. Germline lookup yields CDR1 SGHVS and CDR2 FNYEAQ. V lost 5 bases to trimming and J lost 1 base, with 6 bases between them. CDR3 protein: CASSGGSYNEQFF. The CDR3 nucleotides read TGTGCCAGCAGCGGCGGGTCCTACAATGAGCAGTTCTTC.

The chain links TRBV12-3 or TRBV12-4 to TRBJ2-7; 12 bases agree with TRBD2. V shed 0 bases, J shed 7 bases, and the junction held 7 bases outside the gene matches. This CDR3 spans 16 amino acids. CDR3 loop: CASSLAPSGGAREQYF. The CDR3 nucleotides read TGTGCCAGCAGTTTAGCCCCTAGCGGGGGGGCCCGGGAGCAGTACTTC.

The genes are TRBV7-9 and TRBJ1-4; TRBD1 aligns across 8 bases. This CDR3 comprises 20 residues. Germline CDR1 reads SEHNR; CDR2 reads FQNEAQ (reference sequence). J lost 2 bases, V lost 5 bases, and 19 bases had no gene match. The CDR3 coding sequence is TGTGCCAGCAGCGCAAACAGGGGGGACCGACGATTTGGGACTAATGAAAAACTGTTTTTT. This gives the protein CASSANRGDRRFGTNEKLFF.

This clonotype was detected only a few times. This rearrangement joins TRBV7-2 to TRBJ2-7; 10 bases fit TRBD1. CDR1 is SGHTA and CDR2 is FQGNSA in the germline V gene. This CDR3 has 15 residues. V shed 0 bases and J 4 bases; nucleotides not matched to a gene: 3. This CDR3 reads CASSLASGQGYEQYF. The DNA of the CDR3 is TGTGCCAGCAGCTTAGCCTCGGGACAGGGGTACGAGCAGTACTTC.

The rearrangement links TRBV27 to TRBJ2-7; a possible D gene is TRBD1 (7 bases). V was clipped by 9 bases and J by 7 bases, with 25 bases between them. Germline CDR1 MNHEY, CDR2 SMNVEV (reference sequence). The CDR3 is 15 residues long. The CDR3 is CASNRGGSPLTEQYF. CDR3 nucleotides: TGTGCCAGTAACAGGGGAGGTTCCCCTCTTACTGAGCAGTACTTC.

The DNA of the CDR3 is TGTGCCAGCAGCTTAGCGGTGGGGCGCTCCTACGAGCAGTACTTC. Its translation: CASSLAVGRSYEQYF. The chain is built from TRBV7-4 and TRBJ2-7; D may be TRBD1 (5 bases). CDR1 is SGHVT and CDR2 is SQSDAQ in the germline V gene. The CDR3 is 15 residues long. V gave up 0 bases and J gave up 0 bases, with 9 bases separating them.

The CDR3 sequence is CASSFGSSGANVLTF. The CDR3 bases are TGTGCCAGCAGTTTCGGCAGCTCTGGGGCCAACGTCCTGACTTTC. The chain employs TRBV28 and TRBJ2-6; D unresolved. This CDR3 has 15 residues. Trimming took 3 bases from V and 0 from J, leaving 6 bases between them. The germline V gene encodes CDR1 MDHEN and CDR2 SYDVKM.

This clonotype has a handful of counts. The chain couples TRBV27 to TRBJ2-4; TRBD1 aligns across 9 bases. V dropped 3 bases and J dropped 7; count of bases not matched to a gene: 7. Germline V gene lookup returns CDR1 MNHEY and CDR2 SMNVEV (reference sequence). The CDR3 totals 15 residues. CDR3: CASSLTGQGVNIQYF. The CDR3 nucleotides are TGTGCCAGCAGTTTGACGGGACAGGGCGTGAACATTCAGTACTTC.

The chain couples TRBV24-1 to TRBJ1-4; TRBD1 agrees at 9 bases. Germline V CDR1 and CDR2: KGHDR, SFDVKD. This CDR3 has 17 residues. V lost 3 bases to trimming and J lost 3 bases; unmatched junction nucleotides: 7. CDR3 in amino acids: CATSDRDREHSNEKLFF. CDR3 DNA: TGTGCCACCAGTGATCGGGACAGGGAACACTCTAATGAAAAACTGTTTTTT.

J is TRBJ2-5 and V is TRBV5-6, with D maybe TRBD2 (5 bases). The CDR3 runs 15 residues. Germline CDR1 is SGHDT and CDR2 is YYEEEE. Trimming left V 4 bases short and J 1 base short, with 14 bases between. CDR3 sequence (DNA): TGTGCCAGCAGCCGGGCCCGGGGATCCCAAGAGACCCAGTACTTC. Translation: CASSRARGSQETQYF.

The CDR3 region has the DNA TGTGCCAGCAGAGACAGTTGGAACGAGCAGTACTTC. Translated: CASRDSWNEQYF. The chain joins TRBV6-1 to TRBJ2-7; a weak D match, TRBD1 (5 bases). CDR1 is MNHNS and CDR2 is SASEGT in the germline V gene. The CDR3 loop spans 12 amino acids. Trimming removed 6 bases at V and 5 bases at J, with 11 bases between.

This clonotype was observed at least ten times. The rearrangement uses TRBV7-2 and TRBJ2-3; 10 positions match TRBD1. The CDR3 has 17 amino acids. Trimming cost V 1 base and J 3 bases; bases outside gene matches: 7. CDR1 is SGHTA and CDR2 is FQGNSA in the germline V gene. The CDR3: CASSLEGDRGWTDTQYF. Written as DNA, the CDR3 is TGTGCCAGCAGCTTAGAGGGGGACAGGGGTTGGACAGATACGCAGTATTTT.

This rearrangement joins TRBV28 to TRBJ2-7, with TRBD2 matching 7 bases. Germline CDR1 is MDHEN and CDR2 is SYDVKM. V trimming: 5 bases; J trimming: 4 bases; junction bases outside the gene matches: 14. This CDR3 has 16 residues. The CDR3 loop is CASSPKAGGGGYEQYF. CDR3 coding DNA: TGTGCCAGCAGTCCTAAGGCGGGCGGGGGAGGTTACGAGCAGTACTTC. Full variable domain (missing parts from reference TRBV28 and TRBJ2-7): DVKVTQSSRYLVKRTGEKVFLECVQDMDHENMFWYRQDPGLGLRLIYFSYDVKMKEKGDIPEGYSVSREKKERFSLILESASTNQTSMYLCASSPKAGGGGYEQYFGPGTRLTVT.

This clonotype was counted ten times or more. This sequence joins TRBV7-6 and TRBJ1-1; D is uncertain. CDR1 is SGHVS, CDR2 FNYEAQ, per germline. Trimming pared 4 bases from V and 1 base from J, leaving 10 bases between. This CDR3 contains 14 residues. This chain's CDR3 is CASSSLGTNTEAFF. The CDR3, as DNA: TGTGCCAGCAGCTCCTTGGGTACGAACACTGAAGCTTTCTTT.

This clonotype was seen many times. The chain uses TRBV7-2 and TRBJ1-2, with 7 bases that match TRBD1. The V gene end was trimmed by 8 bases and the J gene end by 4 bases; junction bases not matched to a gene: 10. Germline loops: CDR1 SGHTA, CDR2 FQGNSA. The CDR3 covers 14 residues. CDR3 residues: CASGDRVRVYGYTF. CDR3 DNA sequence: TGTGCCAGCGGCGACAGGGTTCGTGTCTATGGCTACACCTTC.

The chain couples TRBV29-1 to TRBJ2-7; the D is unclear. Looked up from germline, CDR1 is SQVTM and CDR2 is ANQGSEA. V gave up 0 bases and J gave up 2 bases, with 11 bases separating them. The CDR3 runs 14 residues. For the CDR3, the DNA is TGCAGCGTTGAAGACAGTCGGAATGCCTACGAGCAGTACTTC. Translating gives CSVEDSRNAYEQYF.

Worth noting for this clonotype: At one boundary the junction diverges from the germline segment, which might be a read error. This chain uses TRBV4-1 with TRBJ1-1, with no clear D. Germline lookup yields CDR1 MGHRA and CDR2 YSYEKL. This CDR3 is 13 amino acids long. In DNA form, the CDR3 reads TGTGCCAGCAGCCAATCCGAGAGCCCTGAAGCTTTCTTT. This gives the protein CASSQSESPEAFF.

This clonotype was counted ten times or more. The rearrangement joins TRBV4-3 to TRBJ2-7; D gene uncertain. Trimming removed 0 bases at V and 2 bases at J, with 8 bases between. Per germline, CDR1 LGHNA and CDR2 YSLEER. This CDR3 contains 14 residues. CDR3 bases: TGCGCCAGCAGCCAAGATCCTGGGACCTACGAGCAGTACTTC. Translated, it gives CASSQDPGTYEQYF.

This clonotype occurred a few times. CDR3 loop: CASSFGIEEGYGYTF. The CDR3 coding sequence is TGTGCCAGCAGCTTCGGGATTGAGGAGGGCTATGGCTACACCTTC. The chain carries TRBV7-2 and TRBJ1-2; no clear D. The V end lost 3 bases, the J end lost 4 bases, and 15 bases lay between the germline ends. Per germline, CDR1 SGHTA and CDR2 FQGNSA. The CDR3 is made up of 15 amino acids.

The rearrangement uses TRBV7-2 and TRBJ1-3; D remains ambiguous. The germline gives CDR1 SGHTA, CDR2 FQGNSA. Trimming stripped 5 bases from V and 6 bases from J, with 8 bases between. The CDR3 is made up of 12 amino acids. The CDR3 spells CASSPRTNTIYF. The CDR3 region has the DNA TGTGCCAGCAGCCCCCGTACAAACACCATATATTTT. The whole variable domain, remainder taken from reference TRBV7-2 and TRBJ1-3, is GAGVSQSPSNKVTEKGKDVELRCDPISGHTALYWYRQSLGQGLEFLIYFQGNSAPDKSGLPSDRFSAERTGGSVSTLTIQRTQQEDSAVYLCASSPRTNTIYFGEGSWLTVV.

V is TRBV5-6 and J is TRBJ2-7, with 8 bases matching TRBD1. V gave up 3 bases and J gave up 2 bases; unmatched junction bases: 10. The CDR3 has 16 residues. Germline V gives CDR1 SGHDT, CDR2 YYEEEE. In DNA form, the CDR3 reads TGTGCCAGCAGCTGGGGCGGACAGGGTGGCACCTACGAGCAGTACTTC. This codes for CASSWGGQGGTYEQYF.

The chain combines TRBV7-2 with TRBJ1-6; possibly TRBD1 for D (5 bases). Looked up from germline, CDR1 is SGHTA and CDR2 is FQGNSA. V was clipped by 5 bases and J by 10 bases, with 21 bases between them. The CDR3 spans 16 residues. In DNA, the CDR3 is TGTGCCAGCAGCCCAGAGGTTCAAGGGGTGTTGTCACCCCTCCACTTT. Translation gives CASSPEVQGVLSPLHF.

In its sample, this clonotype was seen many times. The rearrangement joins TRBV12-3 or TRBV12-4 to TRBJ1-1; possibly TRBD1 for D (5 bases). V lost 4 bases and J lost 4, with 16 bases in between. CDR3 length equals 15 residues. The CDR3 is CASSSQGGSLTEAFF. CDR3 in DNA: TGTGCCAGCAGTTCGCAGGGAGGGAGTCTCACTGAAGCTTTCTTT.

This rearrangement joins TRBV6-2 or TRBV6-3 to TRBJ2-5; the D is unclear. CDR1 is MNHEY, CDR2 SVGEGT, per germline. The CDR3 is 14 amino acids. Trimming left V 7 bases short and J 1 base short, with 13 bases between. The CDR3 sequence: CASNQIWGQETQYF. Here the CDR3 DNA reads TGTGCCAGCAATCAAATTTGGGGCCAAGAGACCCAGTACTTC.

The V gene is TRBV7-9, the J gene TRBJ1-2; possible D gene TRBD1, 6 bases. CDR3 length: 15 residues. From germline, CDR1 is SEHNR and CDR2 FQNEAQ (reference sequence). Deletions cut 4 bases from V and 0 bases from J, with 12 bases between. CDR3 sequence reads: CASSSGVWANYGYTF. Here the CDR3 DNA reads TGTGCCAGCAGCTCAGGGGTTTGGGCTAACTATGGCTACACCTTC.

The sample holds a few counts of this clonotype. V usage is TRBV7-2 and J usage is TRBJ2-1; D unclear. This CDR3 has 12 amino acids. Germline V CDR1 and CDR2: SGHTA, FQGNSA. V gave up 5 bases and J gave up 8 bases, with 10 bases separating them. This chain's CDR3 is CASSPRTHEQFF. CDR3 in DNA: TGTGCCAGCAGCCCAAGAACCCATGAGCAGTTCTTC.

In this sample, this clonotype turned up a few times. J is TRBJ1-5 and V is TRBV6-2 or TRBV6-3, with 8 bases fitting TRBD1. The length of the CDR3 is 15 residues. Germline V gene lookup returns CDR1 MNHEY and CDR2 SVGEGT. The J segment lost 1 base and the V segment lost 8 bases, leaving 7 bases of the junction unmatched. CDR3 region: CASWTGRVSNQPQHF. CDR3 DNA sequence: TGTGCCAGCTGGACAGGGCGGGTGAGCAATCAGCCCCAGCATTTT.

This chain connects TRBV6-6 to TRBJ2-5; 7 nucleotides align to TRBD2. CDR1 and CDR2 from the germline V gene are MNHNY and SVGAGI (reference sequence). The length of the CDR3 is 14 residues. The J segment lost 5 bases and the V segment lost 8 bases, leaving 11 bases of the junction unmatched. CDR3 amino acids: CASSMDVGGETQYF. The CDR3 DNA is TGTGCCAGCTCTATGGATGTGGGGGGGGAGACCCAGTACTTC.